This T cell receptor (beta chain) was recorded in a study of regulatory T cells in long-lasting Graves disease. This clonotype came up many times. Its antigen is currently unknown. Study results and caveats: Accuracy may have been reduced by the small sample size. Shared public clonotypes totalled approximately 3,000 in persistent patients, compared with about 970 in new patients. Persistent disease preferred TRBV28, TRBJ1-2 and TRBJ2-5.

Trimming left V 6 bases short and J 1 base short, with 15 bases between. This CDR3 spans 15 amino acids. Time point here: newly diagnosed GD, antithyroid drugs for less than 3 months. Generation of the TCR library employed RNA extracted from PBMCs. Graves' disease diagnosis followed American Thyroid Association guidelines. Libraries of TCR beta came from iRepertoire HTBI primers plus Arm-PCR of CDR3 regions. Using its own MiXCR run on the multiplex PCR reads, TCRdb lists one record per CDR3 protein. The sample lists hundreds of thousands of distinct CDR3 sequences, approximately 13% occurring once. This sample also belongs to another study, concerning T cells in Graves' hyperthyroidism and ophthalmopathy.

The sequence derives from a man aged 30-40 years with Graves disease. The sequences come from peripheral blood mononuclear cells (PBMCs), collected at new diagnosis, from a patient treated with antithyroid drugs. This rearrangement joins TRBV12-3 or TRBV12-4 to TRBJ2-5, with D hard to call. The CDR3 protein is CASSLPPKSQETQYF. Written as DNA, the CDR3 is TGTGCCAGCAGCCTCCCCCCCAAGAGCCAAGAGACCCAGTACTTC.